This record covers a single T cell receptor (beta chain). The data originate from a study of T cell repertoires in cytomegalovirus infection. V trimming: 0 bases; J trimming: 8 bases; junction bases outside the gene matches: 10. CDR1 and CDR2 from the germline V gene are SGDLS and YYNGEE. The CDR3 extends over 17 amino acids. TCRdb itself ran the reads through MiXCR, one entry per CDR3 protein. This table has roughly 630,000 distinct CDR3 sequences, 24% appearing once. The sequenced sample was CD8+ T cells from PBMCs. The sequence derives from a human donor in good health (CMV status not recorded). Some clones in this sample may be carry-over from other donors' samples. The chain joins TRBV9 to TRBJ2-1, with 11 bases lining up with TRBD2. For the CDR3, the DNA is TGTGCCAGCAGCGTAGCCTTAGCGGGGGGGCAAGGCGATGAGCAGTTCTTC. It codes for CASSVALAGGQGDEQFF.